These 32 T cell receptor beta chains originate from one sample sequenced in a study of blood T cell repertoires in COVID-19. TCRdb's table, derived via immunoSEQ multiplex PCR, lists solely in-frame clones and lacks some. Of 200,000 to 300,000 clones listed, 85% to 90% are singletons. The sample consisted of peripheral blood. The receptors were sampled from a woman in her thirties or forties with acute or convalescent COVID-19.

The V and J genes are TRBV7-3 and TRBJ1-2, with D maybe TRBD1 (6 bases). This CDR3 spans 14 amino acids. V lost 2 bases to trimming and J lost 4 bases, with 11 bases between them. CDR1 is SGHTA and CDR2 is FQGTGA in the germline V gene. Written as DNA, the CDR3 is TGTGCCAGCAGCTTACGGACAGTACGCTATGGCTACACCTTC. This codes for CASSLRTVRYGYTF.

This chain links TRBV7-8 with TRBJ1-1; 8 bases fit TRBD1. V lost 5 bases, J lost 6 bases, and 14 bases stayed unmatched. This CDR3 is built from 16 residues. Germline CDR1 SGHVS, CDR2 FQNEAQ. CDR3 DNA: TGTGCCAGCAGCCACCAAACAGGGGGTTCCTCCTCTGAAGCTTTCTTT. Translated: CASSHQTGGSSSEAFF.

The DNA for the CDR3 is TGTGCCAGTAGTATAGGACTAGCGGGGGGGCCGTCCACAGATACGCAGTATTTT. Protein sequence: CASSIGLAGGPSTDTQYF. The chain links TRBV19 to TRBJ2-3; 14 bases are shared with TRBD2. The CDR3 has 18 residues. Germline CDR1 and CDR2: LNHDA and SQIVND (reference sequence). J lost 2 bases, V lost 1 base, and 5 bases had no gene match.

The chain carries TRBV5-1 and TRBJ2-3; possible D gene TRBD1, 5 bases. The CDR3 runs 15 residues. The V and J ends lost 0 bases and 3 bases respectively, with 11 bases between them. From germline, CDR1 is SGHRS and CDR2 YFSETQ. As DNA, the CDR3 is TGCGCCAGCAGCTTGGACTCCTCAGGGACAGATACGCAGTATTTT. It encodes CASSLDSSGTDTQYF.

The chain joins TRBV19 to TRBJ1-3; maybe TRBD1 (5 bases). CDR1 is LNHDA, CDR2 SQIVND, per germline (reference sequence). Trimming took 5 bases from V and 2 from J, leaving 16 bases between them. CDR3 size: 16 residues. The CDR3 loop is CASSAPGGGTGNTIYF. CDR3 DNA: TGTGCCAGTAGTGCCCCCGGCGGGGGTACTGGAAACACCATATATTTT.

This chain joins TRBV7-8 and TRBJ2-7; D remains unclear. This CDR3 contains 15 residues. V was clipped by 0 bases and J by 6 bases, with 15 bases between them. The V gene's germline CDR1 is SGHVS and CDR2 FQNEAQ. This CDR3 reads CASSLARDTSGEQYV. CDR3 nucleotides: TGTGCCAGCAGCTTAGCACGAGACACTTCAGGCGAGCAGTACGTC.

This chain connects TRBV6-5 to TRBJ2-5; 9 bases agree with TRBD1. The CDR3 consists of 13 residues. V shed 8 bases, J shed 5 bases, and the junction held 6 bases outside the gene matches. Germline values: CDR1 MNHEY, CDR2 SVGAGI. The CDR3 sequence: CASEGTGIETQYF. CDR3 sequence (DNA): TGTGCCAGCGAGGGGACAGGGATCGAGACCCAGTACTTC.

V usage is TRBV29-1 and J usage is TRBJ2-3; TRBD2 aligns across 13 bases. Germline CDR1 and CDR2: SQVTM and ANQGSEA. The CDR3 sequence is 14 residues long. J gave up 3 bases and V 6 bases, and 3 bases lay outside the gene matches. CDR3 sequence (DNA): TGCAGCGTAGGGACTAGCGGGGTGACAGATACGCAGTATTTT. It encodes CSVGTSGVTDTQYF.

In DNA, the CDR3 is TGCGCCAGCAGCCAAGATCGGAGGGGTGGGAACACTGAAGCTTTCTTT. Translating it yields CASSQDRRGGNTEAFF. The chain recombines TRBV4-1 with TRBJ1-1, with D maybe TRBD1 (5 bases). Trimming took 0 bases from V and 1 from J, leaving 12 bases between them. The CDR3 is 16 residues long. Germline loops: CDR1 MGHRA, CDR2 YSYEKL.

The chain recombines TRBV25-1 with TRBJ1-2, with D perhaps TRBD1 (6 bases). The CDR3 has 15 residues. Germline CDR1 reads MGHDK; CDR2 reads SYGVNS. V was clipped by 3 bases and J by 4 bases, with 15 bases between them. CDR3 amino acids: CASSEGAGRGYGYTF. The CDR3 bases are TGTGCCAGCAGTGAGGGCGCAGGCAGGGGCTATGGCTACACCTTC.

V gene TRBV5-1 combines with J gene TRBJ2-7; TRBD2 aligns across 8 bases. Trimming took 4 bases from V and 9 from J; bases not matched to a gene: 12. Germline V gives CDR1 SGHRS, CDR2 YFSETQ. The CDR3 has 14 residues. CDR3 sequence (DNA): TGCGCCAGCAGCGCGGGGGCGGGAGGCTCAGGGCAGTACGTC. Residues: CASSAGAGGSGQYV.

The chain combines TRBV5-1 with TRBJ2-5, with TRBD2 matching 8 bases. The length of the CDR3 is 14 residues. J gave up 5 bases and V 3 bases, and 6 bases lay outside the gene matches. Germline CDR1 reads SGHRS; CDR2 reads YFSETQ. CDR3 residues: CASSYGGAGETQYF. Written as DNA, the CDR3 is TGCGCCAGCAGCTACGGGGGGGCCGGGGAGACCCAGTACTTC.

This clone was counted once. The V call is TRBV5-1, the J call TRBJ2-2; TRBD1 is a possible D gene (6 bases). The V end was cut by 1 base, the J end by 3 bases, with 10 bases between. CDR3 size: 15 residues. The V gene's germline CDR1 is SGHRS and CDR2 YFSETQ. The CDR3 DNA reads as TGCGCCAGCAGCTTGAGCAGGGGCGACACCGGGGAGCTGTTTTTT. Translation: CASSLSRGDTGELFF.

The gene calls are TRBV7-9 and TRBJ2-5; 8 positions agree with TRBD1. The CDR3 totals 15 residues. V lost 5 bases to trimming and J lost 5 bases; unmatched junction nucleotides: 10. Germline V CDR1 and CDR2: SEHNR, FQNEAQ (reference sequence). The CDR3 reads CASSPGAGGVETQYF. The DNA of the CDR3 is TGTGCCAGCAGCCCCGGGGCAGGGGGCGTGGAGACCCAGTACTTC. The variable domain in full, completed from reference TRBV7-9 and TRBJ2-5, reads DTGVSQNPRHKITKRGQNVTFRCDPISEHNRLYWYRQTLGQGPEFLTYFQNEAQLEKSRLLSDRFSAERPKGSFSTLEIQRTEQGDSAMYLCASSPGAGGVETQYFGPGTRLLVL.

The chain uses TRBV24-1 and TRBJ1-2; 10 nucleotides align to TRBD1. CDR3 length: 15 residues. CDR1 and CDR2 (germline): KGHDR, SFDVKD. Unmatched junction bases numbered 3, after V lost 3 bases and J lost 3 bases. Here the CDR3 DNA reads TGTGCCACCAGTGATCCCGGGACAGGGGACTATGGCTACACCTTC. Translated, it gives CATSDPGTGDYGYTF.

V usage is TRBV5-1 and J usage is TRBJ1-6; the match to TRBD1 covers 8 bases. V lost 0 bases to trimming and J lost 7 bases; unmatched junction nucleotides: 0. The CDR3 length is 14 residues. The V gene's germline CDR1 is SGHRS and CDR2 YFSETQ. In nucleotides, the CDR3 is TGCGCCAGCAGCTTGGCAGGGGGCAATTCACCCCTCCACTTT. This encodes CASSLAGGNSPLHF.

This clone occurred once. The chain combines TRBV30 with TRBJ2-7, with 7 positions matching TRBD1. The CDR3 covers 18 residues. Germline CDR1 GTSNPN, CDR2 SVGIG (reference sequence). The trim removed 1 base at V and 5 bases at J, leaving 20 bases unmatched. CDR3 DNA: TGTGCCTGGAGTGGAGGGGGCGGGTCCATCCACCTCCGGGACGAGCAGTACGTC. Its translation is CAWSGGGGSIHLRDEQYV.

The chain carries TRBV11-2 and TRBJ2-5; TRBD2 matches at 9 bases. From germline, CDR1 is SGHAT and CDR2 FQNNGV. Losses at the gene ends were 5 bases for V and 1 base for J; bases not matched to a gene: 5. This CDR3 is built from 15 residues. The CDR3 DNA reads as TGTGCCAGCAGCCCCCGACTAGCGGCCCAAGAGACCCAGTACTTC. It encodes CASSPRLAAQETQYF.

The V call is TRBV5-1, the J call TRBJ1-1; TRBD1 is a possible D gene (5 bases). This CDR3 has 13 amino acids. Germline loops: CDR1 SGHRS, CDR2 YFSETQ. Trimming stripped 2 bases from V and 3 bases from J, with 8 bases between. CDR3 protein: CASSFREDTEAFF. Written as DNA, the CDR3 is TGCGCCAGCAGCTTCAGGGAGGACACTGAAGCTTTCTTT.

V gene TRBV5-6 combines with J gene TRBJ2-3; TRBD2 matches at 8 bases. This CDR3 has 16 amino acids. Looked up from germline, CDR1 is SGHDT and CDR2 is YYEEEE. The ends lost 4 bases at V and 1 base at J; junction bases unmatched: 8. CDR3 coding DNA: TGTGCCAGCAGCGGCCCAGGAGCGGGGGGCACAGATACGCAGTATTTT. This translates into CASSGPGAGGTDTQYF.

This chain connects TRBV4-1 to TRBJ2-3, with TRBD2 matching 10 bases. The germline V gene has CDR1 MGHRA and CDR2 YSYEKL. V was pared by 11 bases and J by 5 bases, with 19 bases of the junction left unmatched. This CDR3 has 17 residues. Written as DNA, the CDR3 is TGCGCCTCTCCGGGTCGGGTGGCTAGCGGGGGCAAAGATACGCAGTATTTT. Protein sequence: CASPGRVASGGKDTQYF.

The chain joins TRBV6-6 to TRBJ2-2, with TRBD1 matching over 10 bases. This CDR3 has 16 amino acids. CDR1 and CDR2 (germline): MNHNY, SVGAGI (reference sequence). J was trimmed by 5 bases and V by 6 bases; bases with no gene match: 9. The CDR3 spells CASRRDRGLGTGELFF. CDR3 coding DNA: TGTGCCAGCAGAAGAGACAGGGGGCTCGGGACCGGGGAGCTGTTTTTT.

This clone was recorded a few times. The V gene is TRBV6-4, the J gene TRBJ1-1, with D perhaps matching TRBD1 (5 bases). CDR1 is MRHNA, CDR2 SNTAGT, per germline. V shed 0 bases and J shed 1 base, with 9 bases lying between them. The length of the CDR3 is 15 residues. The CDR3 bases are TGTGCCAGCAGTGACTCGGCAGGGCGGAACACTGAAGCTTTCTTT. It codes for CASSDSAGRNTEAFF.

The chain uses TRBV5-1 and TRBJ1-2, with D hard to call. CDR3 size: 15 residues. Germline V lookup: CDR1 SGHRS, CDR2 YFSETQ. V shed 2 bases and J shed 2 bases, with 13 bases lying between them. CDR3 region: CASSLNAGENYGYTF. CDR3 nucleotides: TGCGCCAGCAGCTTAAACGCGGGTGAGAACTATGGCTACACCTTC.

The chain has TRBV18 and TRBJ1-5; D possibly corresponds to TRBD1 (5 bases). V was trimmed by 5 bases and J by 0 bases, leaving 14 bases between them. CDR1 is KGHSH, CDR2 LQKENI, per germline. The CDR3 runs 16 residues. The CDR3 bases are TGTGCCAGCTCAACCGGCAGGGTTTATAGCAATCAGCCCCAGCATTTT. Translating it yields CASSTGRVYSNQPQHF.

The DNA for the CDR3 is TGTGCCACCAGCAGAGCGGGGGGTTATAATTCACCCCTCCACTTT. Its protein is CATSRAGGYNSPLHF. The rearrangement links TRBV15 to TRBJ1-6; D is perhaps TRBD1 (5 bases). Trimming removed 1 base at V and 4 bases at J, with 8 bases between. There are 15 residues in the CDR3. The germline CDR1 and CDR2 sequences are LNHNV and YYDKDF (reference sequence).

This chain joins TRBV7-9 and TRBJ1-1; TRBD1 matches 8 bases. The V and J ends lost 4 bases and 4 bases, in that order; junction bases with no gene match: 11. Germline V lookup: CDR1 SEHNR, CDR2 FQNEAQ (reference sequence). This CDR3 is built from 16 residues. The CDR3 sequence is CASSSTPDREVTEAFF. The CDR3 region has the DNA TGTGCCAGCAGCTCCACCCCGGACAGGGAAGTCACTGAAGCTTTCTTT.

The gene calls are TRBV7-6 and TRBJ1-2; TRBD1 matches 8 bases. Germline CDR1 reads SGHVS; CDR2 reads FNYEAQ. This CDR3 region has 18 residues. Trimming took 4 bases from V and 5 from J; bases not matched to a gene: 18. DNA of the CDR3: TGTGCCAGCAGCTCTCGCTCTCTCATGGACAGGGCAGGGTATGGCTACACCTTC. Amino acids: CASSSRSLMDRAGYGYTF.

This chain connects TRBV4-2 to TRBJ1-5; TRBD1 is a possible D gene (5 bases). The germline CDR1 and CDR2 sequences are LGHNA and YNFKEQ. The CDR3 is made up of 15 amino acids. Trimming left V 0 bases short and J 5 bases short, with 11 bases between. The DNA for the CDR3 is TGTGCCAGCAGCCAAGAAGGGGCAGACTATCAGCCCCAGCATTTT. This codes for CASSQEGADYQPQHF.

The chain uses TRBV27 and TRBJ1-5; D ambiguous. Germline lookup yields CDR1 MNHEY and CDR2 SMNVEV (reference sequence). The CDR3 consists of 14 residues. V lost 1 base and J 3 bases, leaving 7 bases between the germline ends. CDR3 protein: CASSLFGSNQPQHF. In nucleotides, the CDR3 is TGTGCCAGCAGTTTATTCGGTTCCAATCAGCCCCAGCATTTT.

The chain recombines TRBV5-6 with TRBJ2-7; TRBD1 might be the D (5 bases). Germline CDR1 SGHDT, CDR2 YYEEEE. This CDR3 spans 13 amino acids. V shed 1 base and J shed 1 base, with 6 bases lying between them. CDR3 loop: CASSLTGSYEQYV. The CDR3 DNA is TGTGCCAGCAGCTTGACAGGATCCTACGAGCAGTACGTC.

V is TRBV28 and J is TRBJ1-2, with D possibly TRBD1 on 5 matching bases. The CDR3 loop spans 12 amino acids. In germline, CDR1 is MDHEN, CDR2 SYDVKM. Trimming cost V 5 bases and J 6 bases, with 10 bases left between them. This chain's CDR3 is CASSGHANGYTF. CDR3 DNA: TGTGCCAGCAGTGGACACGCAAATGGCTACACCTTC.